Listed below are T cell receptor beta chains from one sample, sequenced in a study of shared clonotypes between healthy human individuals. Repertoires were generated with immunoSEQ multiplex PCR, while TCRdb's copy carries only in-frame clones and drops some. This table has about 380,000 clones, 95% to 97% appearing once. Source material: memory CD8+ T cells sorted from blood. The receptors here all came from a man younger than 40 in good health. CDR3s include the opening cysteine and the closing phenylalanine or tryptophan. A D gene is named only where the DNA matches it firmly. Size tells how often a clone was seen (once, few, many) or the class of an expanded clone, and some rows leave it out.

TRBV27,14,.,TRBD1,TRBJ1-1,CASSITGGRTEAFF,TGTGCCAGCAGCATTACAGGGGGAAGGACTGAAGCTTTCTTT
TRBV7-9,14,.,.,TRBJ2-3,CASSLEGVTNTQYF,TGTGCCAGCAGCTTAGAAGGTGTCACCAATACGCAGTATTTT
TRBV6-6,13,once,.,TRBJ2-2,CASSIRENGELFF,TGTGCCAGCAGTATACGGGAGAACGGGGAGCTGTTTTTT
TRBV28,14,.,.,TRBJ1-5,CASSLARRNQPQHF,TGTGCCAGCAGTTTAGCCAGGCGCAATCAGCCCCAGCATTTT
TRBV6-1,15,.,.,TRBJ1-2,CASRTIGVGTYGYTF,TGTGCCAGCAGGACTATCGGGGTGGGTACATATGGCTACACCTTC
TRBV5-4,14,once,.,TRBJ1-5,CASSLAGHNQPQHF,TGTGCCAGCAGCTTGGCGGGACACAATCAGCCCCAGCATTTT
TRBV5-1,16,.,TRBD2,TRBJ2-7,CASTLEAGGPSYEQYF,TGCGCCAGCACCCTCGAGGCGGGAGGGCCTTCCTACGAGCAGTACTTC
TRBV6-1,15,.,TRBD2,TRBJ2-7,CASSEWAGGEYEQYF,TGTGCCAGCAGTGAATGGGCGGGGGGCGAGTACGAGCAGTACTTC
TRBV7-9,14,.,TRBD1,TRBJ2-4,CASSLTGGQGIQYF,TGTGCCAGCAGCCTGACGGGGGGACAGGGCATTCAGTACTTC
TRBV6-1,13,.,.,TRBJ2-1,CASRIRTDNEQFF,TGTGCCAGCAGGATAAGGACGGACAATGAGCAGTTCTTC
TRBV6-6,12,.,.,TRBJ1-3,CASRQGGNTIYF,TGTGCCAGCAGACAGGGTGGAAACACCATATATTTT
TRBV19,15,.,.,TRBJ1-3,CASSRPGSSGNTIYF,TGTGCCAGTAGTCGTCCGGGAAGCTCTGGAAACACCATATATTTT
TRBV30,15,.,TRBD2,TRBJ2-1,CAWSVGLATYNEQFF,TGTGCCTGGAGTGTCGGACTAGCGACGTACAATGAGCAGTTCTTC
TRBV5-1,13,.,.,TRBJ2-7,CASSSGLGDEQYF,TGCGCCAGCAGCTCGGGGCTAGGCGACGAGCAGTACTTC
TRBV9,16,.,TRBD2,TRBJ2-3,CASSVAASGSLVAQYF,TGTGCCAGCAGCGTAGCGGCTAGCGGGAGTCTCGTAGCGCAGTATTTT
TRBV19,14,.,.,TRBJ1-1,CASSMGTLNTEAFF,TGTGCCAGTAGTATGGGGACGTTGAACACTGAAGCTTTCTTT
TRBV29-1,14,.,TRBD2,TRBJ2-1,CSVDGGSSYNEQFF,TGCAGCGTTGATGGCGGGAGTTCCTACAATGAGCAGTTCTTC
TRBV25-1,16,.,.,TRBJ1-1,CASSESKGRTNTEAFF,TGTGCCAGCAGTGAATCGAAGGGGCGGACGAACACTGAAGCTTTCTTT
TRBV5-6,16,.,TRBD2,TRBJ2-7,CASSLVAGLAGPEQYF,TGTGCCAGCAGCTTGGTAGCCGGACTAGCGGGACCCGAGCAGTACTTC
TRBV14,13,.,.,TRBJ2-7,CASSPGPSYEQYF,TGTGCCAGCAGTCCCGGCCCATCCTACGAGCAGTACTTC
TRBV5-4,15,.,TRBD2,TRBJ2-3,CASSLGGTSGSTQYF,TGTGCCAGCAGCTTGGGGGGCACTAGCGGGAGTACGCAGTATTTT
TRBV7-6,13,.,TRBD1,TRBJ2-7,CASSGQGAFEQYF,TGTGCCAGCAGCGGACAGGGGGCGTTCGAGCAGTACTTC
TRBV5-4,15,.,TRBD2,TRBJ2-1,CASSLGGRAKNEQFF,TGTGCCAGCAGCTTGGGCGGGAGGGCTAAGAATGAGCAGTTCTTC
TRBV15,13,.,.,TRBJ1-2,CATSPGRHYGYTF,TGTGCCACCAGCCCGGGCCGGCACTATGGCTACACCTTC
TRBV5-1,13,.,.,TRBJ2-1,CASSLVVVDEQFF,TGCGCCAGCAGCTTGGTGGTGGTGGATGAGCAGTTCTTC
TRBV28,13,.,TRBD1,TRBJ1-1,CASTKGQYTEAFF,TGTGCCAGCACCAAGGGACAGTACACTGAAGCTTTCTTT
TRBV30,14,.,.,TRBJ2-3,CAWSVRGNADTQYF,TGTGCCTGGAGTGTAAGGGGTAACGCAGATACGCAGTATTTT
TRBV18,12,once,.,TRBJ2-2,CASSLNTGELFF,TGTGCCAGCTCACTGAACACCGGGGAGCTGTTTTTT
TRBV7-2,18,.,TRBD2,TRBJ2-3,CASSLAGGLGLVADTQYF,TGTGCCAGCAGCTTAGCGGGAGGTCTGGGACTAGTCGCAGATACGCAGTATTTT
TRBV6-1,15,.,.,TRBJ1-5,CASSETERINQPQHF,TGTGCCAGCAGTGAAACCGAGAGGATCAATCAGCCCCAGCATTTT
TRBV27,14,.,.,TRBJ2-7,CASSPLRNRAEQYF,TGTGCCAGCAGTCCTCTGAGGAACAGAGCGGAGCAGTACTTC
TRBV5-4,16,.,.,TRBJ2-5,CASSKWGAEGQETQYF,TGTGCCAGCAGCAAATGGGGAGCGGAGGGCCAAGAGACCCAGTACTTC
TRBV4-1,15,.,.,TRBJ1-1,CASSQEQRVGTEAFF,TGCGCCAGCAGCCAAGAGCAAAGGGTCGGGACTGAAGCTTTCTTT
TRBV7-9,15,.,TRBD1,TRBJ2-7,CASSLTDRGGYEQYF,TGTGCCAGCAGCTTGACGGACAGGGGGGGCTACGAGCAGTACTTC
TRBV28,15,.,.,TRBJ1-5,CASNELTYSNQPQHF,TGTGCCAGCAACGAACTCACGTATAGCAATCAGCCCCAGCATTTT
TRBV27,15,.,TRBD2,TRBJ2-5,CASKFLTSGSETQYF,TGTGCCAGCAAGTTTCTCACTAGCGGGAGCGAGACCCAGTACTTC
TRBV7-9,16,.,.,TRBJ2-3,CASSLEWASATDTQYF,TGTGCCAGCAGCTTAGAGTGGGCTAGCGCGACAGATACGCAGTATTTT
TRBV29-1,12,.,.,TRBJ2-5,CSVAGPEETQYF,TGCAGCGTTGCGGGTCCCGAAGAGACCCAGTACTTC
TRBV6-6,16,.,.,TRBJ2-2,CASSPLRGRDTGELFF,TGTGCCAGCAGCCCCCTCAGGGGTAGGGACACCGGGGAGCTGTTTTTT
TRBV4-1,18,.,TRBD1,TRBJ1-4,CASSRWLMGQGVDEKLFF,TGCGCCAGCAGCCGATGGCTAATGGGACAGGGAGTGGATGAAAAACTGTTTTTT
TRBV13,14,.,.,TRBJ2-7,CASSLTPSSYEQYF,TGTGCCAGCAGCTTAACTCCTAGCTCCTACGAGCAGTACTTC
TRBV28,14,.,TRBD1,TRBJ2-5,CASSFQGARETQYF,TGTGCCAGCAGTTTTCAGGGGGCTCGGGAGACCCAGTACTTC
TRBV11-2,15,.,TRBD2,TRBJ2-1,CASSLGTSGYNEQFF,TGTGCCAGCAGCTTAGGGACTAGCGGCTACAATGAGCAGTTCTTC
TRBV9,14,.,TRBD2,TRBJ2-5,CASSVGLAGETQYF,TGTGCCAGCAGCGTAGGACTAGCGGGCGAGACCCAGTACTTC
TRBV7-8,15,.,TRBD1,TRBJ2-7,CASSLGDRAGYEQYF,TGTGCCAGCAGCTTAGGGGACAGGGCTGGTTACGAGCAGTACTTC
TRBV14,15,.,.,TRBJ2-1,CASSRDSLGYNEQFF,TGTGCCAGCAGCCGCGACTCTCTGGGTTACAATGAGCAGTTCTTC
TRBV30,11,.,.,TRBJ1-1,CACGGNTEAFF,TGTGCCTGCGGGGGGAACACTGAAGCTTTCTTT
TRBV6-1,17,once,TRBD1,TRBJ1-2,CASSETPQRQGAGGYTF,TGTGCCAGCAGTGAAACACCCCAACGACAGGGGGCGGGTGGCTACACCTTC
TRBV19,11,.,.,TRBJ1-2,CASSTGHGYTF,TGTGCCAGTAGTACAGGGCATGGCTACACCTTC
TRBV27,18,.,TRBD2,TRBJ2-1,CASSSPGLAGGSNNEQFF,TGTGCCAGCAGTTCCCCGGGACTAGCGGGAGGCTCAAACAATGAGCAGTTCTTC
TRBV28,13,.,.,TRBJ2-7,CASRIPPLGEQYF,TGTGCCAGCAGAATCCCACCCCTCGGGGAGCAGTACTTC
TRBV4-1,12,once,.,TRBJ2-5,CASSPPGVTQYF,TGCGCCAGCAGCCCCCCGGGGGTGACCCAGTACTTC
TRBV27,18,.,TRBD1,TRBJ1-1,CASSLTDRGRDLHTEAFF,TGTGCCAGCAGTTTAACCGACAGGGGGCGCGATTTGCACACTGAAGCTTTCTTT
TRBV5-8,16,.,.,TRBJ2-4,CASREELGGAKNIQYF,TGTGCCAGCAGGGAAGAACTAGGAGGAGCCAAAAACATTCAGTACTTC
TRBV30,15,.,TRBD1,TRBJ1-5,CAWSPDRIRNQPQHF,TGTGCCTGGAGTCCGGACAGGATCCGCAATCAGCCCCAGCATTTT